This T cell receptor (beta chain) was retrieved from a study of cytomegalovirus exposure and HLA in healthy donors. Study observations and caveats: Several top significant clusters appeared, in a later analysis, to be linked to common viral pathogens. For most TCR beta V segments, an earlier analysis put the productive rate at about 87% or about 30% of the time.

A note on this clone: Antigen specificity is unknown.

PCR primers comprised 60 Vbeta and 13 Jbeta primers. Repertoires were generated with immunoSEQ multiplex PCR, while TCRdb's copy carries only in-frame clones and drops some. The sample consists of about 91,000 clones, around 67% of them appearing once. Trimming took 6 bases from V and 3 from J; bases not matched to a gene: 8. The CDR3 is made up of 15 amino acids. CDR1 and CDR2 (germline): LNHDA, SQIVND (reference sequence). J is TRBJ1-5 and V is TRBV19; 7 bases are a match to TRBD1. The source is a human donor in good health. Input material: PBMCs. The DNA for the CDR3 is TGTGCCAGTAGCCGGACAGGAGGGTCCAATCAGCCCCAGCATTTT. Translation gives CASSRTGGSNQPQHF.